This T cell receptor (beta chain) was observed in a study of cytomegalovirus exposure and HLA in healthy donors. The CDR3 has 16 residues. Germline CDR1 reads MNHEY; CDR2 reads SMNVEV (reference sequence). With V trimmed by 1 base and J by 0 bases, 3 bases remained unmatched. PCR amplification relied on 60 Vbeta primers (plus 13 Jbeta primers). The assay was immunoSEQ multiplex PCR, and TCRdb's table has in-frame clones only and misses some. Here the sample spans 130,000 or so clones, about 74% being singletons. The specimen sequenced was PBMCs. This TCR was recovered from a man between 40 and 49 years old in good health and CMV-seropositive. This chain joins TRBV27 and TRBJ2-7, with 10 bases that match TRBD2. CDR3: CASSLFSGRSSYEQYF. DNA for the CDR3: TGTGCCAGCAGTTTATTTAGCGGGAGGAGCTCCTACGAGCAGTACTTC.